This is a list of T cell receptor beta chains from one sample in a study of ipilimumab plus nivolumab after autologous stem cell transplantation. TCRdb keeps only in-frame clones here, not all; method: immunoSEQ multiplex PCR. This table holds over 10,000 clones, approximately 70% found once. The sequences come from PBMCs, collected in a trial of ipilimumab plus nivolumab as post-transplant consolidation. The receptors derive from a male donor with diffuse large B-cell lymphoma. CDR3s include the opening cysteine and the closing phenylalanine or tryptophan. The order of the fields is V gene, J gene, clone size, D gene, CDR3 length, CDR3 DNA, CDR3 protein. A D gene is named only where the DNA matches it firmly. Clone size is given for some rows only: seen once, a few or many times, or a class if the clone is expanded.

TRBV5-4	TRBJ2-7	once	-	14	TGTGCCAGCAGACCGGACAGCCCCTCCTACGAGCAGTACTTC	CASRPDSPSYEQYF
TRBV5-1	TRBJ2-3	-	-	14	TGCGCCAGCAGCTTGGGGGCCGGAACAGATACGCAGTATTTT	CASSLGAGTDTQYF
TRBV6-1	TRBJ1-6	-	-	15	TGTGCCACCAATTCCGGGGGGGGACGTAATTCACCCCTCCACTTT	CATNSGGGRNSPLHF
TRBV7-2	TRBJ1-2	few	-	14	TGTGCCAGCAGCCCCCCGGGGGCGCACTATGGCTACACCTTC	CASSPPGAHYGYTF
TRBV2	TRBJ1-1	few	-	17	TGTGCCAGCAGTGAAGTTACACCGACTTTGGGGCCCACTGAAGCTTTCTTT	CASSEVTPTLGPTEAFF
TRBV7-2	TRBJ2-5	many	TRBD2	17	TGTGCCAGCAGCCGGACTAGCGGGAGACGGTGGCCGGAGACCCAGTACTTC	CASSRTSGRRWPETQYF
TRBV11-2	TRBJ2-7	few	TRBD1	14	TGTGCCAGCAGCGCAGGGACAGGGGCGTACGAGCAGTACTTC	CASSAGTGAYEQYF
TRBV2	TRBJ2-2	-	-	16	TGTGCCAGCAGTGAGAGACAGCCCCTCCCCGAGGGGGAGCTGTTTTTT	CASSERQPLPEGELFF
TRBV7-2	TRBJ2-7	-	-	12	TGTGCCAGCAGCTTTTCCGCTTACGAGCAGTACTTC	CASSFSAYEQYF
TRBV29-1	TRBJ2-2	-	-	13	TGCAGCGTTGATACAGGGTACACCGGGGAGCTGTTTTTT	CSVDTGYTGELFF
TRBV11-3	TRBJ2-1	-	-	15	TGTGCCAGCAGCTTAGTTTCTAGTCTGGACAATGAGCAGTTCTTC	CASSLVSSLDNEQFF
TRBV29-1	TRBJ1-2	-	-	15	TGCAGCGTCACAATCCCCCCGGTAGCTAACTATGGCTACACCTTC	CSVTIPPVANYGYTF
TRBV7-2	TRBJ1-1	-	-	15	TGTGCCAGCAGCGAACGAGGACACTCGAACACTGAAGCTTTCTTT	CASSERGHSNTEAFF
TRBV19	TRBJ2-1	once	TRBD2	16	TGTGCCAGTAGTTTGGGACTAGCGGGAGGTCGCAATGAGCAGTTCTTC	CASSLGLAGGRNEQFF
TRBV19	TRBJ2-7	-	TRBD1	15	TGTGCCAGTAGCTCGTCGACAGGGGGCACCTACGAGCAGTACTTC	CASSSSTGGTYEQYF
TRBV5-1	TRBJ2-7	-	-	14	TGCGCCAGCACCCCCAGTCGTAGGGGCTACGAGCAGTACTTC	CASTPSRRGYEQYF
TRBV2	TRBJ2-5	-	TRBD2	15	TGTGCCAGCGCCCAGACTAGCGGGGGAAGAGAGACCCAGTACTTC	CASAQTSGGRETQYF
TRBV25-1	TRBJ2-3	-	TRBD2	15	TGTGCCAGCTCTCTACTAGCGGGGATGTCAGATACGCAGTATTTT	CASSLLAGMSDTQYF
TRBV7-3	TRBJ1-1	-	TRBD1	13	TGTGCCAGCAGCTTATCCCCCGGGACAGGGATCCTCTTT	CASSLSPGTGILF
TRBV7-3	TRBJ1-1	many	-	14	TGTGCCAGCAGCTTAGGAACAGGGAACACTGAAGCTTTCTTT	CASSLGTGNTEAFF
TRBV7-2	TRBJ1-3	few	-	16	TGTGCCAGCGCCTGGGAGGGCAGACTCTCTGGAAACACCATATATTTT	CASAWEGRLSGNTIYF
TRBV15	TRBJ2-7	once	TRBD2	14	TGTGCCACCGCTACAGCGGGAGGTCCCTACGAGCAGTACTTC	CATATAGGPYEQYF
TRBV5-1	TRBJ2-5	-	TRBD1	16	TGCGCCAGCAGCTTGGGACAGGGGCAGACCCAAGAGACCCAGTACTTC	CASSLGQGQTQETQYF
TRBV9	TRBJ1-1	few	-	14	TGTGCCAGCAGCGCTTACAGCAGGAACACTGAAGCTTTCTTT	CASSAYSRNTEAFF
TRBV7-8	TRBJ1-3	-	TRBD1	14	TGTGCCAGCAGCCCCGAACAGGGGGTGAACACCATATATTTT	CASSPEQGVNTIYF
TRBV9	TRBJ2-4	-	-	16	TGTGCCAGCAGCTCAGGACGGTTACTAGCCAAAAACATTCAGTACTTC	CASSSGRLLAKNIQYF
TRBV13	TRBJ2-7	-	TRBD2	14	TGTGCCAGCAGCTTAGAGGGGACTAGGGACGAGCAGTACTTC	CASSLEGTRDEQYF
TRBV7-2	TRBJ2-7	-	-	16	TGTGCCAGCAGCTTGGAGGGGGGGCGCCGAACCTACGAGCAGTACTTC	CASSLEGGRRTYEQYF
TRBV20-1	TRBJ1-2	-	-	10	TGCAGTGCTAGACGGGAAGGCTACACCTTC	CSARREGYTF
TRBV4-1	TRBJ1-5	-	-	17	TGCGCCAGCAGCCAAGATGGGAACCTCGGGAGCAATCAGCCCCAGCATTTT	CASSQDGNLGSNQPQHF
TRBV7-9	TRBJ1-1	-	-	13	TGTGCCAGCAGCTTAGTCCCGGGTTGGGAAGCTTTCTTT	CASSLVPGWEAFF
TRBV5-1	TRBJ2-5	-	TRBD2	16	TGCGCCAGCAGCCCGGGTGGGACTAGCGGGATTGAGACCCAGTACTTC	CASSPGGTSGIETQYF
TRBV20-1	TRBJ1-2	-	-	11	TGCAGTGGGGGGGTGGACTATGGCTACACCTTC	CSGGVDYGYTF
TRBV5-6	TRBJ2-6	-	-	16	TGTGCCAGCAGCTCCGGGGGTTACTCTGGGGCCAACGTCCTGACTTTC	CASSSGGYSGANVLTF
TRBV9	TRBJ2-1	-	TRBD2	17	TGTGCCAGCAGCGTAGTAGCAAGCGGGAGGTCAACCAATGAGCAGTTCTTC	CASSVVASGRSTNEQFF
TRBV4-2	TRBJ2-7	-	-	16	TGTGCCAGCAGCTTCGGGGGGTCCGGGACAGTTTACGAGCAGTACTTC	CASSFGGSGTVYEQYF
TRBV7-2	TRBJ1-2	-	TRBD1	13	TGTGCCAGCAGCCCAGGGGGGGACTATGGCTACACCTTC	CASSPGGDYGYTF
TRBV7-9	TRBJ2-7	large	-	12	TGTGCCAGCAGCCTTGAAAAGGTCGAGCAGTACTTC	CASSLEKVEQYF
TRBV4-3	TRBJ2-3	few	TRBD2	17	TGCGCCAGCAGCCAAGGGGTAGCGGGGGGCCGCACAGATACGCAGTATTTT	CASSQGVAGGRTDTQYF
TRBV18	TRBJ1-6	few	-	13	TGTGCCAGCTCGGGGGGGGGTAATTCACCCCTCCACTTT	CASSGGGNSPLHF
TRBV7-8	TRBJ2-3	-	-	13	TGTGCCAGCAGCTTACTCTCCGGAGATACGCAGTATTTT	CASSLLSGDTQYF
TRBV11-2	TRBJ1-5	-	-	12	TGTGCCAGCAGCTTAGTAGGTCAGCCCCAGCATTTT	CASSLVGQPQHF
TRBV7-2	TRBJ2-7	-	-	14	TGTGCCAGCAGCTTAGGGACGCGACCCTACGAGCAGTACTTC	CASSLGTRPYEQYF
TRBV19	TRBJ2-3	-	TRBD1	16	TGTGCCAGTAGTCCCCTTCCAGGACAGGGAAAGGAGACGCAGTATTTT	CASSPLPGQGKETQYF
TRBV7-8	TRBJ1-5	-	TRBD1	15	TGTGCCAGCAGCTTTGACAGGGGTATGGATCAGCCCCAGCATTTT	CASSFDRGMDQPQHF
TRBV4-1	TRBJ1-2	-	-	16	TGCGCCAGCAGCCAGGAATTGACAGTTCCTAACTATGGCTACACCTTC	CASSQELTVPNYGYTF
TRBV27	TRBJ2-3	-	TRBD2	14	TGTGCCAGCAGCCCGGGACTAGCAACAGATACGCAGTATTTT	CASSPGLATDTQYF
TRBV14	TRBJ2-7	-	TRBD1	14	TGTGCCAGCAGCCAAGGACAGGGTAACTACGAGCAGTACTTC	CASSQGQGNYEQYF
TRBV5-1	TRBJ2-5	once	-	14	TGCGCCAGCAGCTACAGACTAGGCCAAGAGACCCAGTACTTC	CASSYRLGQETQYF